This TCR beta chain was sequenced for a study of breast tumors, draining lymph nodes, adjacent tissues. The lymph nodes were axillary draining lymph nodes from breast cancer patients. This clonotype has a count of ten or more. Each CDR3 protein gets one entry after TCRdb re-called the multiplex PCR reads with MiXCR. The repertoire holds approximately 200,000 distinct CDR3 sequences, 25% to 40% seen once, with about 4.5% in the top ten. This receptor was taken from a female donor with breast cancer. Some clones in this sample may be carry-over from other donors' samples. Sequences were obtained from axillary lymph node tissue.

CDR3: CATGGGGAYGYTF. In nucleotides, the CDR3 is TGTGCCACAGGTGGTGGGGGAGCTTATGGCTACACCTTC. V usage is TRBV25-1 and J usage is TRBJ1-2, with D possibly being TRBD1 (5 bases). The CDR3 totals 13 residues. The germline V and J ends were trimmed by 10 bases and 5 bases, with 17 bases remaining between them. From germline, CDR1 is MGHDK and CDR2 SYGVNS.